The following is a T cell receptor (beta chain) sequence with its context. RNA transcripts provided the template for amplifying TCR beta CDR3 regions. A first-round RT-PCR used HTBI primers, followed by a second-round multiplex PCR. TCRdb fed the multiplex PCR reads into MiXCR, producing one record per CDR3 protein. The table has some 750,000 distinct CDR3 sequences, 40% seen once. The record originates from a study of Graves' ophthalmopathy and Graves' hyperthyroidism. The material sequenced was peripheral blood. This clonotype originated in an adult man with Graves' ophthalmopathy.

Written as DNA, the CDR3 is TGTGCCAGCAGTCACCTAACTTTTGGAGGGGAAGAGACCCAGTACTTC. Its protein product is CASSHLTFGGEETQYF. V is TRBV28 and J is TRBJ2-5; maybe TRBD2 (6 bases). Per germline, CDR1 MDHEN and CDR2 SYDVKM. V lost 5 bases, J lost 3 bases, and 19 bases lay in between. The CDR3 is 16 amino acids.